This T cell receptor (beta chain) appears in the sequencing data of a study of cytomegalovirus exposure and HLA in healthy donors. Study-level points and caveats: Reportedly, TCR beta sequences accurately predicted HLA-A and HLA-B alleles in most subjects. Later analysis suggested links between common viral pathogens and several top significant clusters. Analysis performed later showed TCR beta chains linked to HLA being more clonally expanded than equally common others.

Comment on this clone: Its antigen is unidentified.

The PCR made use of 60 Vbeta and 13 Jbeta primers. Using immunoSEQ multiplex PCR, the repertoire was profiled, and TCRdb retains in-frame clones only, with some absent. There are some 130,000 clones in the sample; 80% occur only once, and over 2% lies in the top ten. The CDR3 has 16 residues. V lost 5 bases and J lost 4; bases outside the gene matches: 12. Germline values: CDR1 SGHDT, CDR2 YYEEEE. Those who donated were healthy bone marrow donors. The sequenced sample consisted of PBMCs. This rearrangement joins TRBV5-6 to TRBJ2-7; 10 positions agree with TRBD1. The clonotype was recovered from a man between 25 and 39 years old in good health and CMV-seronegative. The CDR3 sequence: CASSPSGGTGAYEQYF. The CDR3 DNA is TGTGCCAGCAGTCCTTCCGGCGGGACAGGGGCATACGAGCAGTACTTC.